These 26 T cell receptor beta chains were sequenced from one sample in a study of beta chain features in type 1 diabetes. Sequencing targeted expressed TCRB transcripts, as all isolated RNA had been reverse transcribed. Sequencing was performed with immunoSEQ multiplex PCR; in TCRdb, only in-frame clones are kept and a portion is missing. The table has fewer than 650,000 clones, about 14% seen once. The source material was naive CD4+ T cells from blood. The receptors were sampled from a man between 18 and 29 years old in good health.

The DNA for the CDR3 is TGTGCCAGCAGCTTAGTATCCGGGAAGCCTAGCACAGATACGCAGTATTTT. Translation gives CASSLVSGKPSTDTQYF. The genes are TRBV7-2 and TRBJ2-3; perhaps TRBD2 as D (5 bases). There are 17 residues in the CDR3. Per the germline V gene, CDR1 is SGHTA and CDR2 is FQGNSA. V lost 1 base, J lost 0 bases, and 14 bases lay in between. The full variable domain, its missing parts supplied by reference TRBV7-2 and TRBJ2-3, is GAGVSQSPSNKVTEKGKDVELRCDPISGHTALYWYRQSLGQGLEFLIYFQGNSAPDKSGLPSDRFSAERTGGSVSTLTIQRTQQEDSAVYLCASSLVSGKPSTDTQYFGPGTRLTVL.

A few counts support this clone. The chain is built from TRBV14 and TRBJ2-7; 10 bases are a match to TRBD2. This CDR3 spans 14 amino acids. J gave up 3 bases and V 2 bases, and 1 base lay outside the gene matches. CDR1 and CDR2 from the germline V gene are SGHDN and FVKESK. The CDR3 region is CASSQLAGDYEQYF. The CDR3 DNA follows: TGTGCCAGCAGCCAACTAGCGGGAGACTACGAGCAGTACTTC.

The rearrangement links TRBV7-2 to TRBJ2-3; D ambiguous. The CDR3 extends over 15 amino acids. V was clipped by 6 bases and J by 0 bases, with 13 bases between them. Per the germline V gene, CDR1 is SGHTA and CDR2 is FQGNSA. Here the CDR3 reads CASSLMFHSTDTQYF. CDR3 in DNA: TGTGCCAGCAGTCTGATGTTCCATAGCACAGATACGCAGTATTTT.

The CDR3 DNA sequence: TGCAGCGTTGTCCCAGACAGGACTAACTATGGCTACACCTTC. Its translation: CSVVPDRTNYGYTF. This rearrangement joins TRBV29-1 to TRBJ1-2; perhaps TRBD1 as D (6 bases). The CDR3 is 14 residues long. Per germline, CDR1 SQVTM and CDR2 ANQGSEA. The V and J ends lost 4 bases and 0 bases respectively, with 12 bases between them.

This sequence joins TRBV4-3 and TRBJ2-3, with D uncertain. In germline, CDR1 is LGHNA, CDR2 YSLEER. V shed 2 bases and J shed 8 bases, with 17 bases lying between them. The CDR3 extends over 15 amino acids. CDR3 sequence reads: CASSQILLGVGTQYF. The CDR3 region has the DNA TGCGCCAGCAGCCAAATCCTGCTAGGCGTTGGTACGCAGTATTTT.

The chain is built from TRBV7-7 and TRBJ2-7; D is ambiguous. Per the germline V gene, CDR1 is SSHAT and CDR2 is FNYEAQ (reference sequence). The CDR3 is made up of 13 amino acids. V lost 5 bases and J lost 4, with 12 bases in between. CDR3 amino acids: CASSQQSGYEQYF. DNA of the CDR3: TGTGCCAGCAGCCAACAATCGGGTTACGAGCAGTACTTC.

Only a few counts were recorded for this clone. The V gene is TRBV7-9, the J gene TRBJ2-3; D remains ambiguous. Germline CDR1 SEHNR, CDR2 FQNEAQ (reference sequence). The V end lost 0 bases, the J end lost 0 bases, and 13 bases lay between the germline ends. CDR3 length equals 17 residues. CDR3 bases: TGTGCCAGCAGCTTAGCCTTAACAGCCTCTAGCACAGATACGCAGTATTTT. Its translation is CASSLALTASSTDTQYF.

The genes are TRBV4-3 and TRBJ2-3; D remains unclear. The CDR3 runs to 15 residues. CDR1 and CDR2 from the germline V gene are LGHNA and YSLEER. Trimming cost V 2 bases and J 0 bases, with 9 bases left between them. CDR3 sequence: CASSQKSWSTDTQYF. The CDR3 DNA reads TGCGCCAGCAGCCAAAAGAGCTGGAGCACAGATACGCAGTATTTT.

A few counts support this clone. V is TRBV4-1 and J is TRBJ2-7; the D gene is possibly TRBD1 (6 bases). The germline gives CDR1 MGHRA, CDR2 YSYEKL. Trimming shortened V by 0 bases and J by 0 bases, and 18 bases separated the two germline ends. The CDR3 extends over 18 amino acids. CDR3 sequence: CASSQEPPGHMSSYEQYF. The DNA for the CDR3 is TGCGCCAGCAGCCAAGAACCTCCGGGACATATGAGCTCCTACGAGCAGTACTTC.

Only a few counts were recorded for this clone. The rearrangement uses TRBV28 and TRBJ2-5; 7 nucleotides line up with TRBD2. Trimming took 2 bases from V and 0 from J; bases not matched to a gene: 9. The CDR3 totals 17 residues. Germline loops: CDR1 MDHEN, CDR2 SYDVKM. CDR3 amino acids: CASSLISGRGYQETQYF. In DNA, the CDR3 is TGTGCCAGCAGTTTAATCAGCGGGCGGGGGTACCAAGAGACCCAGTACTTC.

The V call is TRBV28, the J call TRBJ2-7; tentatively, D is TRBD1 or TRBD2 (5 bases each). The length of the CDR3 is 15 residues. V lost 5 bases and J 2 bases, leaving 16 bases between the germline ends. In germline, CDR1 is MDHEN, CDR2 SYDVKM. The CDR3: CASSQPGRGTYEQYF. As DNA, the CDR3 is TGTGCCAGCAGTCAACCGGGAAGGGGTACCTACGAGCAGTACTTC.

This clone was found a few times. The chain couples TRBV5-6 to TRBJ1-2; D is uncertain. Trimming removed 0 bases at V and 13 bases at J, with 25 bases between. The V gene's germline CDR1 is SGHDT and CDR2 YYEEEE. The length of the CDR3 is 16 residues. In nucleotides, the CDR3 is TGTGCCAGCAGCTTGGCCCGGGTGGGAGCCCGTATTTGCTGCACCTTC. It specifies CASSLARVGARICCTF.

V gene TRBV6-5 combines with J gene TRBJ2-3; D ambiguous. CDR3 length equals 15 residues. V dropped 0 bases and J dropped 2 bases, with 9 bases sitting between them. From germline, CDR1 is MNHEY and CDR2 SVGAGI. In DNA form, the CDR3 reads TGTGCCAGCAGTTACTCCGCCCTCCTCACAGATACGCAGTATTTT. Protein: CASSYSALLTDTQYF.

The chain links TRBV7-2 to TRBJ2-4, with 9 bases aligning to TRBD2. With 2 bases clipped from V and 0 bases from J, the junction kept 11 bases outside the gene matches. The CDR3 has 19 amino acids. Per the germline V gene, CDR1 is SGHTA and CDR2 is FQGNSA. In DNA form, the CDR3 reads TGTGCCAGCAGCTTAAACGCGCAACTAGCGGGCTTAGCCAAAAACATTCAGTACTTC. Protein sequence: CASSLNAQLAGLAKNIQYF.

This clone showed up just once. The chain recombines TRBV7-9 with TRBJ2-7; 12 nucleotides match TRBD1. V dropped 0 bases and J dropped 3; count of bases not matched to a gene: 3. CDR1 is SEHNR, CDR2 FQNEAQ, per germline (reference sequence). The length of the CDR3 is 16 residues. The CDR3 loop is CASSLAGTGGYYEQYF. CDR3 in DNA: TGTGCCAGCAGCTTAGCCGGGACAGGGGGCTACTACGAGCAGTACTTC.

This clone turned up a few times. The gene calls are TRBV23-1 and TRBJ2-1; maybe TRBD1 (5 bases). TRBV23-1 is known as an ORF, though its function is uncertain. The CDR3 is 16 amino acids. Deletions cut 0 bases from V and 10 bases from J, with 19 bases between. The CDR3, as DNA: TGCGCCAGCAGTCAATCCAGGCAGGGAAAGTCCAAAGAGCAGTTCTTC. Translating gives CASSQSRQGKSKEQFF.

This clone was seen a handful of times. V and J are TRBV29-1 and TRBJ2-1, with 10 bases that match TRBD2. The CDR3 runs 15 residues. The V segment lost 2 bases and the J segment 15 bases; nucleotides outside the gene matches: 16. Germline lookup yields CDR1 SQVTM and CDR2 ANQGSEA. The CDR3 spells CSVETGTLAGAPRFF. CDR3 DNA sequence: TGCAGCGTTGAAACGGGGACTCTAGCGGGGGCCCCCCGGTTCTTC.

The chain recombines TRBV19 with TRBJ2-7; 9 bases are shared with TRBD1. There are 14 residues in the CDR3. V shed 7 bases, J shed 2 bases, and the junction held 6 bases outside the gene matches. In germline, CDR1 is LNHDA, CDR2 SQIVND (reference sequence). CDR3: CASMGTGTPYEQYF. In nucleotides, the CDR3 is TGTGCCAGTATGGGGACAGGGACACCCTACGAGCAGTACTTC. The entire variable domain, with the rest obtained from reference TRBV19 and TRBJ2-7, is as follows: DGGITQSPKYLFRKEGQNVTLSCEQNLNHDAMYWYRQDPGQGLRLIYYSQIVNDFQKGDIAEGYSVSREKKESFPLTVTSAQKNPTAFYLCASMGTGTPYEQYFGPGTRLTVT.

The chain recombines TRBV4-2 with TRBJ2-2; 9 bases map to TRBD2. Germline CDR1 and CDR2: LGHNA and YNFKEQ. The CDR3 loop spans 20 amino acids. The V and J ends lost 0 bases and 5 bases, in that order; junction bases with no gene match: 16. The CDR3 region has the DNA TGTGCCAGCAGCCAAGAAGGTGAACTAGCGGGTAACCGATGGACCGGGGAGCTGTTTTTT. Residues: CASSQEGELAGNRWTGELFF.

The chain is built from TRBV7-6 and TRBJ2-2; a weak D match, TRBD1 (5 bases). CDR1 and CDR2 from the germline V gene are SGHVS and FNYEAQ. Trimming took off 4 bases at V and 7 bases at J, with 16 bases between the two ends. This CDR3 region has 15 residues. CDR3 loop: CASSSPPQGHGELFF. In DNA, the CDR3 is TGTGCCAGCAGCTCACCACCTCAGGGTCACGGGGAGCTGTTTTTT.

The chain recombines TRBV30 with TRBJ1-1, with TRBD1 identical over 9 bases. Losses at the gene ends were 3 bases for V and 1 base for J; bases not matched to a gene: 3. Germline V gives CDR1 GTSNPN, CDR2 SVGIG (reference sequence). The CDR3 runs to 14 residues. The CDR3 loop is CAWSEDRGNTEAFF. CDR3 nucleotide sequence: TGTGCCTGGAGCGAGGACAGGGGGAACACTGAAGCTTTCTTT.

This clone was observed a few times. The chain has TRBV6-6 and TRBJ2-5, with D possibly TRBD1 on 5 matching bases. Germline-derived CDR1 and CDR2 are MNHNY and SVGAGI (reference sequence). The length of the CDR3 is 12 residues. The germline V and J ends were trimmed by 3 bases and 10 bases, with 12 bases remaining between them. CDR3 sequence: CASSYGQVVQYF. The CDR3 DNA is TGTGCCAGCAGTTATGGACAAGTGGTCCAGTACTTC.

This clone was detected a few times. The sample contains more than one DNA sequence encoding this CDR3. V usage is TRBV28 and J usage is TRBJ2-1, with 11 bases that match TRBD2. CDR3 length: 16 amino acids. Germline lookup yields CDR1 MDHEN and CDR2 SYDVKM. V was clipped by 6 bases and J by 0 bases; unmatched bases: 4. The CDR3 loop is CASSSGTSGSYNEQFF. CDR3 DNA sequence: TGTGCCAGCAGCTCCGGGACTAGCGGCTCCTACAATGAGCAGTTCTTC.

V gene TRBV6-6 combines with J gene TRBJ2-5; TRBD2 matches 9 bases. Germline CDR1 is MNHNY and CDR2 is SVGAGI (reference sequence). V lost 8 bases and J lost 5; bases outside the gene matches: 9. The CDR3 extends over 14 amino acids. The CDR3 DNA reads TGTGCCAGCCTGCGGGGGGGGCGATCCGAGACCCAGTACTTC. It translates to CASLRGGRSETQYF.

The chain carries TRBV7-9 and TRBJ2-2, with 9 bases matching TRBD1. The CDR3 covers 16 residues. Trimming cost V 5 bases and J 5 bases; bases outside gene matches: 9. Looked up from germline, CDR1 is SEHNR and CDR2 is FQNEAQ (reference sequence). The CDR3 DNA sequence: TGTGCCAGCAGCCGGGGACAGGGAAGGAAGACCGGGGAGCTGTTTTTT. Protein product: CASSRGQGRKTGELFF.

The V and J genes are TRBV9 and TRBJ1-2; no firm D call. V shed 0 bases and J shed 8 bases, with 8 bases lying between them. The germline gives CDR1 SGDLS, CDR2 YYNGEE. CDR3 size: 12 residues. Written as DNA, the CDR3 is TGTGCCAGCAGCGTAGGGACGGTCGGCTACACCTTC. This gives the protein CASSVGTVGYTF.